These 25 T cell receptor beta chains were all obtained from the same sample, sequenced in a study of blood T cell repertoires in COVID-19. Assay: immunoSEQ multiplex PCR; the TCRdb copy retains only in-frame clones and omits some. This table has about 74,000 clones, roughly nine tenths appearing once. The specimen sequenced was peripheral blood. The source of these receptors is a human donor in a cohort sampled during active COVID-19.

V usage is TRBV2 and J usage is TRBJ2-2; 7 bases fit TRBD2. The CDR3 runs to 15 residues. CDR1 and CDR2 (germline): SNHLY, FYNNEI. J lost 4 bases, V lost 7 bases, and 9 bases had no gene match. The CDR3 reads CASNQGLGSTGELFF. In nucleotides, the CDR3 is TGTGCCAGCAACCAAGGACTAGGTTCCACCGGGGAGCTGTTTTTT.

V is TRBV18 and J is TRBJ2-7, with D possibly matching TRBD1 (6 bases). CDR1 is KGHSH, CDR2 LQKENI, per germline. The V end was cut by 3 bases, the J end by 2 bases, with 8 bases between. This CDR3 region has 13 residues. CDR3 in DNA: TGTGCCAGCTCACCGGCAGGGGCCTACGAGCAGTACTTC. Its protein product is CASSPAGAYEQYF.

This chain links TRBV2 with TRBJ2-6; 7 bases are shared with TRBD1. Trimming at V came to 7 bases and at J to 0 bases, leaving 6 bases not matched to a gene. This CDR3 has 16 residues. Germline V gene sequence: CDR1 SNHLY, CDR2 FYNNEI. CDR3 sequence (DNA): TGTGCCAGCACCCGGGACAGTTTCTCTGGGGCCAACGTCCTGACTTTC. Translating it yields CASTRDSFSGANVLTF. Variable domain in full (rest from reference TRBV2 and TRBJ2-6): EPEVTQTPSHQVTQMGQEVILRCVPISNHLYFYWYRQILGQKVEFLVSFYNNEISEKSEIFDDQFSVERPDGSNFTLKIRSTKLEDSAMYFCASTRDSFSGANVLTFGAGSRLTVL.

The chain recombines TRBV24-1 with TRBJ2-3; 7 positions match TRBD1. The CDR3 is 14 amino acids. V was clipped by 12 bases and J by 1 base; unmatched bases: 9. Germline CDR1 is KGHDR and CDR2 is SFDVKD. The CDR3 bases are TGTGCCTCCTCCGACAGGGACCGCACAGATACGCAGTATTTT. Amino acid sequence: CASSDRDRTDTQYF.

The chain couples TRBV7-9 to TRBJ2-3; the match to TRBD2 covers 14 bases. CDR1 SEHNR and CDR2 FQNEAQ come from the germline V gene (reference sequence). J was trimmed by 4 bases and V by 5 bases; bases with no gene match: 5. The CDR3 spans 16 residues. CDR3 residues: CASSTGLAGGPDTQYF. The CDR3, as DNA: TGTGCCAGCAGCACAGGACTAGCGGGAGGACCAGATACGCAGTATTTT.

This rearrangement joins TRBV9 to TRBJ2-7; 10 bases align to TRBD1. Germline assignment: CDR1 SGDLS and CDR2 YYNGEE. The ends lost 0 bases at V and 5 bases at J; junction bases unmatched: 2. The CDR3 has 14 residues. This CDR3 is CASSVGDRGNEQYF. The CDR3 bases are TGTGCCAGCAGCGTAGGGGACAGGGGAAACGAGCAGTACTTC.

The chain has TRBV27 and TRBJ2-1; 9 bases are a match to TRBD1. With V trimmed by 3 bases and J by 8 bases, 11 bases remained unmatched. The CDR3 spans 16 residues. In germline, CDR1 is MNHEY, CDR2 SMNVEV (reference sequence). The CDR3 sequence is CASSLMGTGNGDEQFF. For the CDR3, the DNA is TGTGCCAGCAGTTTGATGGGGACAGGGAATGGCGATGAGCAGTTCTTC.

The CDR3 DNA is TGTGCCATAGGGTCAGGGGGCGGGACAGATACGCAGTATTTT. It is translated as CAIGSGGGTDTQYF. This chain links TRBV10-3 with TRBJ2-3; 8 nucleotides agree with TRBD1. The CDR3 contains 14 residues. Germline loops: CDR1 ENHRY, CDR2 SYGVKD. Trimming cost V 9 bases and J 3 bases; bases outside gene matches: 8.

The chain employs TRBV13 and TRBJ2-5; 8 bases fit TRBD2. CDR1 PRHDT and CDR2 FYEKMQ come from the germline V gene (reference sequence). J was trimmed by 5 bases and V by 5 bases; bases with no gene match: 22. The CDR3 is 19 amino acids. CDR3 in amino acids: CASSPVPPSSGRSIETQYF. The DNA of the CDR3 is TGTGCCAGCAGCCCAGTCCCCCCTTCCAGCGGGAGATCGATTGAGACCCAGTACTTC.

The rearrangement joins TRBV28 to TRBJ2-2; 9 nucleotides match TRBD1. Germline V gives CDR1 MDHEN, CDR2 SYDVKM. The CDR3 totals 15 residues. V shed 5 bases, J shed 5 bases, and the junction held 6 bases outside the gene matches. CDR3 loop: CASSPRQGVTGELFF. The CDR3 bases are TGTGCCAGCAGTCCTAGACAGGGGGTAACCGGGGAGCTGTTTTTT.

Details on this clone: The sample holds other DNA sequences that translate to the same CDR3. The CDR3 DNA reads as TGCAGCGTCGGACAGGGGAACACTGAAGCTTTCTTT. Amino acids: CSVGQGNTEAFF. This chain links TRBV29-1 with TRBJ1-1, with 8 bases lining up with TRBD1. The CDR3 runs 12 residues. Germline loops: CDR1 SQVTM, CDR2 ANQGSEA. The V segment lost 6 bases and the J segment 1 base; nucleotides outside the gene matches: 1.

This chain uses TRBV29-1 with TRBJ2-3; 11 nucleotides agree with TRBD2. This CDR3 region has 17 residues. CDR1 SQVTM and CDR2 ANQGSEA come from the germline V gene. With 6 bases clipped from V and 4 bases from J, the junction kept 15 bases outside the gene matches. CDR3 coding DNA: TGCAGCGTCCTTGGGCTACTAGCGGGAGTTTCGGCAGATACGCAGTATTTT. Translating it yields CSVLGLLAGVSADTQYF.

The gene calls are TRBV10-3 and TRBJ2-2, with D hard to call. Trimming removed 0 bases from V and 1 base from J, with 3 bases in between. This CDR3 spans 14 amino acids. The germline gives CDR1 ENHRY, CDR2 SYGVKD. The CDR3, as DNA: TGTGCCATCAGTGAGTCCGGGAACACCGGGGAGCTGTTTTTT. Its protein is CAISESGNTGELFF.

The chain joins TRBV6-5 to TRBJ1-1; possibly TRBD1 for D (6 bases). Germline CDR1 reads MNHEY; CDR2 reads SVGAGI. V shed 5 bases and J shed 5 bases, with 12 bases lying between them. CDR3 length: 13 amino acids. The CDR3: CASSLTGRTEAFF. The CDR3 DNA follows: TGTGCCAGCAGTCTAACAGGGCGGACTGAAGCTTTCTTT.

This sequence joins TRBV3-1 (or the pseudogene TRBV3-2) and TRBJ2-5; TRBD1 might be the D (5 bases). From germline, CDR1 is LGHDT and CDR2 YNNKEL (reference sequence). V lost 2 bases, J lost 4 bases, and 8 bases lay in between. This CDR3 comprises 13 residues. The CDR3 sequence: CASSQQGRETQYF. Written as DNA, the CDR3 is TGTGCCAGCAGCCAACAGGGCAGAGAGACCCAGTACTTC.

The rearrangement links TRBV7-2 to TRBJ2-3; perhaps TRBD2 as D (6 bases). V gave up 4 bases and J gave up 2 bases, with 16 bases separating them. Germline V gene lookup returns CDR1 SGHTA and CDR2 FQGNSA. CDR3 length: 16 residues. The CDR3 protein is CASSYQGRGTTDTQYF. The CDR3 bases are TGTGCCAGCAGCTATCAGGGACGGGGGACCACAGATACGCAGTATTTT.

This clone came up a few times. This chain connects TRBV30 to TRBJ2-1; D call uncertain. Trimming stripped 2 bases from V and 8 bases from J, with 7 bases between. There are 11 residues in the CDR3. The germline V gene encodes CDR1 GTSNPN and CDR2 SVGIG (reference sequence). The CDR3 DNA is TGTGCCTGGAGTACTAATTATGAGCAGTTCTTC. Encoded protein: CAWSTNYEQFF.

The chain employs TRBV9 and TRBJ1-2, with D perhaps matching TRBD1 (5 bases). Germline lookup yields CDR1 SGDLS and CDR2 YYNGEE. The CDR3 runs 15 residues. The ends were cut back, 1 base at V and 4 bases at J, with 14 bases in the middle. CDR3 nucleotide sequence: TGTGCCAGCAGCGTATTAGGGCAGGGAGGCTATGGCTACACCTTC. As protein: CASSVLGQGGYGYTF.

CDR3 sequence reads: CASSLRLAAPTDTQYF. For the CDR3, the DNA is TGTGCCAGCAGTCTTAGACTAGCGGCACCCACAGATACGCAGTATTTT. The chain has TRBV27 and TRBJ2-3; 9 bases match TRBD2. V was pared by 5 bases and J by 2 bases, with 8 bases of the junction left unmatched. The CDR3 has 16 amino acids. In germline, CDR1 is MNHEY, CDR2 SMNVEV (reference sequence).

V usage is TRBV6-2 or TRBV6-3 and J usage is TRBJ2-7, with TRBD1 matching over 9 bases. Germline V gene data show CDR1 as MNHEY and CDR2 as SVGEGT. The CDR3 covers 13 residues. V shed 1 base and J 6 bases; nucleotides not matched to a gene: 1. CDR3 nucleotides: TGTGCCAGCAGTTACTACAGGGGGCCCGAGCAGTACTTC. This codes for CASSYYRGPEQYF.

This clone was seen a handful of times. CDR3 sequence reads: CASSRPGETQYF. CDR3 in DNA: TGTGCCAGCAGCCGGCCGGGAGAGACCCAGTACTTC. J is TRBJ2-5 and V is TRBV7-2; no clear D. This CDR3 comprises 12 residues. Per the germline V gene, CDR1 is SGHTA and CDR2 is FQGNSA. With 5 bases removed from V and 4 bases from J, the gap between germline ends came to 8 bases.

V and J are TRBV5-5 and TRBJ2-7, with D unresolved. CDR3 length equals 14 residues. Germline V gene sequence: CDR1 SGHKS, CDR2 YYEKEE (reference sequence). The V and J ends lost 2 bases and 2 bases respectively, with 11 bases between them. The CDR3 reads CASSLWRQPYEQYF. CDR3 nucleotide sequence: TGTGCCAGCAGCTTATGGCGACAACCCTACGAGCAGTACTTC.

The chain recombines TRBV7-8 with TRBJ1-6, with D possibly TRBD1 on 5 matching bases. Germline assignment: CDR1 SGHVS and CDR2 FQNEAQ. There are 17 residues in the CDR3. V lost 2 bases, J lost 4 bases, and 15 bases lay in between. The CDR3 spells CASSLFGGSGYNSPLHF. CDR3 DNA sequence: TGTGCCAGCAGCTTATTCGGGGGGTCGGGTTATAATTCACCCCTCCACTTT.

The chain links TRBV15 to TRBJ2-7, with D perhaps TRBD1 (6 bases). Trimming took off 0 bases at V and 0 bases at J, with 9 bases between the two ends. Germline V gene sequence: CDR1 LNHNV, CDR2 YYDKDF (reference sequence). The CDR3 is 15 residues long. The DNA of the CDR3 is TGTGCCACCAGCAGAGAGACAGGCAGCTCCTACGAGCAGTACTTC. The encoded protein is CATSRETGSSYEQYF. Using reference TRBV15 and TRBJ2-7 for the parts outside the CDR3, the full variable domain is DAMVIQNPRYQVTQFGKPVTLSCSQTLNHNVMYWYQQKSSQAPKLLFHYYDKDFNNEADTPDNFQSRRPNTSFCFLDIRSPGLGDTAMYLCATSRETGSSYEQYFGPGTRLTVT.

This chain uses TRBV4-3 with TRBJ1-2; perhaps TRBD1 as D (6 bases). The CDR3 is 15 amino acids. Between the trimmed V and J ends, which lost 0 bases and 4 bases, there was a span of 12 bases. Looked up from germline, CDR1 is LGHNA and CDR2 is YSLEER. Here the CDR3 DNA reads TGCGCCAGCAGCCAAGATGCACAGGGTTCCTATGGCTACACCTTC. It specifies CASSQDAQGSYGYTF.